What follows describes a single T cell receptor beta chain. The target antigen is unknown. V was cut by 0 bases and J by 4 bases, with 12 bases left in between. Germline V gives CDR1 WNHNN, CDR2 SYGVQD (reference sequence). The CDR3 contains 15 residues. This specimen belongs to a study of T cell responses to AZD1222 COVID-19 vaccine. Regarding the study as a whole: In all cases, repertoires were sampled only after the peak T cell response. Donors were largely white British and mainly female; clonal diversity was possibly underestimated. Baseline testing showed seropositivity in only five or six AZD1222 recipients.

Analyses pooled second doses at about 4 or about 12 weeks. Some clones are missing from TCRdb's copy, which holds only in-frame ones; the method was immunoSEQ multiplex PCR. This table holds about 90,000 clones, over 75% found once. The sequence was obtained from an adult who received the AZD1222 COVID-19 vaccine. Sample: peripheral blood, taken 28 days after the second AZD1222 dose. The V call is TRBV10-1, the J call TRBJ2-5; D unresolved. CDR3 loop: CASSESDGGSETQYF. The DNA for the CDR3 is TGCGCCAGCAGTGAGTCGGATGGCGGATCAGAGACCCAGTACTTC.